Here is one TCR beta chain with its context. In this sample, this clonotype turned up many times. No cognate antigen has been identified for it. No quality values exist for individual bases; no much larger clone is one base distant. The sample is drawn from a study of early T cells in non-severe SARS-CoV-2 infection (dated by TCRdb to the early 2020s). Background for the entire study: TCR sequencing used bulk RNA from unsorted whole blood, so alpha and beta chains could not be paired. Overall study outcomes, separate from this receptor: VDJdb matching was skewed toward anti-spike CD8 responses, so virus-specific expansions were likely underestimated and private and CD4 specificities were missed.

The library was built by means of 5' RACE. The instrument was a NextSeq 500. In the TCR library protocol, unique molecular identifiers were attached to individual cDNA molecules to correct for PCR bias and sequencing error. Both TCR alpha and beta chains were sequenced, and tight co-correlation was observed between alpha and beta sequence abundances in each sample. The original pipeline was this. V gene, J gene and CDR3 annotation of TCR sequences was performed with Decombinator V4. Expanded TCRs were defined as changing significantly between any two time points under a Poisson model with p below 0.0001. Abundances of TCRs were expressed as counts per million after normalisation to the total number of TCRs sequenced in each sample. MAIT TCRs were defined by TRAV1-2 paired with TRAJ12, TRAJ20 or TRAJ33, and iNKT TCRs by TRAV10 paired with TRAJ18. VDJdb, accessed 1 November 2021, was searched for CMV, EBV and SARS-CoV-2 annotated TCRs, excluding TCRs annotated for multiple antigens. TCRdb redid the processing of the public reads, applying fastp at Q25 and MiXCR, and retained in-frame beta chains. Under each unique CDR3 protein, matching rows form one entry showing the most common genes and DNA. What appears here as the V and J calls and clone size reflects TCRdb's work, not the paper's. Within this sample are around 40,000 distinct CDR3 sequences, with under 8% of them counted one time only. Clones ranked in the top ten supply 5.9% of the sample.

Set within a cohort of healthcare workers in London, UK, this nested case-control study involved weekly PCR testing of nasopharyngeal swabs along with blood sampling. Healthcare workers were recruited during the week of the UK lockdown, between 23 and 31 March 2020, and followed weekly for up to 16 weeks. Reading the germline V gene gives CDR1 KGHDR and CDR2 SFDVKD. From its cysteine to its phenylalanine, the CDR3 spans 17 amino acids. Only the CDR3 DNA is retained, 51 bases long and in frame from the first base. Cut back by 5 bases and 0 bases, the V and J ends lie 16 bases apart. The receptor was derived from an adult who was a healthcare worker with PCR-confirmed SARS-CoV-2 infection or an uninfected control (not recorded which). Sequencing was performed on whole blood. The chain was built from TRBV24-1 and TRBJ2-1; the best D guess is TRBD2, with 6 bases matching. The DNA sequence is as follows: TGTGCCACCAGTGCCCCAGCGGGCCCTAGCTCCTACAATGAGCAGTTCTTC. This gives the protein CATSAPAGPSSYNEQFF.